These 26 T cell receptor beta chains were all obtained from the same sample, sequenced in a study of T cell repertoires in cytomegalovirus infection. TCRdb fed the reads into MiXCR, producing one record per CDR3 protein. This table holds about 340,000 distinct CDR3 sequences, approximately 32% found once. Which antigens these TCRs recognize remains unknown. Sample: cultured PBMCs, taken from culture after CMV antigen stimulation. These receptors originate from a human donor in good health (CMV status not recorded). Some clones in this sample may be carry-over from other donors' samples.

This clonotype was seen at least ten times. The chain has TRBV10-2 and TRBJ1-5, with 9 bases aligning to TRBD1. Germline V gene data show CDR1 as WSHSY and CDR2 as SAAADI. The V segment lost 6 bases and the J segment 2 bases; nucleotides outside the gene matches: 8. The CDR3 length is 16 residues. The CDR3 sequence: CASSKTGGAGNQPQHF. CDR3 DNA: TGCGCCAGCAGCAAAACAGGGGGCGCGGGCAATCAGCCCCAGCATTTT.

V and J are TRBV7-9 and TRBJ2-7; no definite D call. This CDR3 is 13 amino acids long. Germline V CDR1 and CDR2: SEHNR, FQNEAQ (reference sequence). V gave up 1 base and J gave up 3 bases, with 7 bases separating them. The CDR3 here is CASSLDWDYEQYF. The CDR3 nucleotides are TGTGCCAGCAGCTTAGATTGGGACTACGAGCAGTACTTC.

CDR3 region: CASAQGASNQPQHF. The CDR3 DNA reads TGTGCCAGTGCGCAGGGGGCAAGCAATCAGCCCCAGCATTTT. The chain joins TRBV19 to TRBJ1-5; 8 bases align to TRBD1. The CDR3 runs 14 residues. The J segment lost 1 base and the V segment lost 8 bases, leaving 4 bases of the junction unmatched. CDR1 and CDR2 (germline): LNHDA, SQIVND (reference sequence).

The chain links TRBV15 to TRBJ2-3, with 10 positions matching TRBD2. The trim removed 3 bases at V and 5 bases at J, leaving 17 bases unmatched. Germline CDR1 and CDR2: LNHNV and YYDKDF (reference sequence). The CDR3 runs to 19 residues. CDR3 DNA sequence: TGTGCCACCAGCAGCCCAAGGGCGGCTAGCGGGAGTGAAGGAGATACGCAGTATTTT. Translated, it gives CATSSPRAASGSEGDTQYF.

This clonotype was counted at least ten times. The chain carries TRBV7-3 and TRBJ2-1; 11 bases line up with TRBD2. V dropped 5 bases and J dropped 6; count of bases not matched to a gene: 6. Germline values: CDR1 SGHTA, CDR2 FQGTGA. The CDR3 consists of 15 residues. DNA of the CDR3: TGTGCCAGCAGCAAGGGGGGACTAGCGGCCAATGAGCAGTTCTTC. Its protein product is CASSKGGLAANEQFF.

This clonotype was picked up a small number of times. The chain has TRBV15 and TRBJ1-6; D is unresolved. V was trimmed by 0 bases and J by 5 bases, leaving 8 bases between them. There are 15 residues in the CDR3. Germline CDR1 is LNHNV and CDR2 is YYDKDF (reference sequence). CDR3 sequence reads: CATSRDFLNNSPLHF. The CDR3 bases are TGTGCCACCAGCAGAGATTTCCTGAATAATTCACCCCTCCACTTT.

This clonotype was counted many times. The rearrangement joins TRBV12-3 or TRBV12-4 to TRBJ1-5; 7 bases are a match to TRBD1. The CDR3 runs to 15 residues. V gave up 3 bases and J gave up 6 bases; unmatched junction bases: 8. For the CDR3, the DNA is TGTGCCAGCAGTTTTAGGCAGGGGGATAGTCAGCCCCAGCATTTT. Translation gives CASSFRQGDSQPQHF.

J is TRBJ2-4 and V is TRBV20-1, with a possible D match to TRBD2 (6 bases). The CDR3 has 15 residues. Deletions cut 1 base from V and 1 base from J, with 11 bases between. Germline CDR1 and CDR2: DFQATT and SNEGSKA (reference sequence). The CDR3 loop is CSARAEEGAKNIQYF. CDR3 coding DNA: TGCAGTGCTAGAGCTGAGGAGGGTGCCAAAAACATTCAGTACTTC.

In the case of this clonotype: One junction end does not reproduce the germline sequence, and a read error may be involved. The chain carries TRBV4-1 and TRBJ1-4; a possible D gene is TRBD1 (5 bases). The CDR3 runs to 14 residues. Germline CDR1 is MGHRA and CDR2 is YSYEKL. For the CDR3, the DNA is TGTGCCAGCACCGGGCAGCAGGGCGATGAAAAACTGTTTTTT. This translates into CASTGQQGDEKLFF.

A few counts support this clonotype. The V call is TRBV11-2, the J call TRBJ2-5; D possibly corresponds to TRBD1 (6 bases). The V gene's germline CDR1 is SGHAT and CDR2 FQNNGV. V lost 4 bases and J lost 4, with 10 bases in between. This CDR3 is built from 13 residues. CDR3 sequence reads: CASSWAGAETQYF. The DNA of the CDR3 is TGTGCCAGCAGCTGGGCAGGGGCAGAGACCCAGTACTTC.

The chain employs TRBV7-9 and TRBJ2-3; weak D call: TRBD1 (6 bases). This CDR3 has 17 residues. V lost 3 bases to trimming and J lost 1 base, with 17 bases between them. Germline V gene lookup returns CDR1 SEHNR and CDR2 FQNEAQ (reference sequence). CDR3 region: CASSLIRDNAGTDTQYF. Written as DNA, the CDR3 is TGTGCCAGCAGCTTGATCCGGGACAACGCAGGCACAGATACGCAGTATTTT.

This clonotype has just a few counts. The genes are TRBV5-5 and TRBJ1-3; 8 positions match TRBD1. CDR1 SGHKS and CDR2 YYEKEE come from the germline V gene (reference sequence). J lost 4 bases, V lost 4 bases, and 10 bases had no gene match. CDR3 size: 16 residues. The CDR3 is CASSLMPDRGGNTIYF. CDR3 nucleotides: TGTGCCAGCAGCCTGATGCCCGACAGGGGAGGAAACACCATATATTTT.

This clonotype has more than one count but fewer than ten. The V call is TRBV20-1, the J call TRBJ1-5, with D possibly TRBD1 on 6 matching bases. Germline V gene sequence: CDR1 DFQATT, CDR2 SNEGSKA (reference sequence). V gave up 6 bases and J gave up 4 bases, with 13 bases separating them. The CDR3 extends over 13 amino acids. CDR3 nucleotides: TGCAGTGCAATCGGGACAATTAATCAGCCCCAGCATTTT. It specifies CSAIGTINQPQHF.

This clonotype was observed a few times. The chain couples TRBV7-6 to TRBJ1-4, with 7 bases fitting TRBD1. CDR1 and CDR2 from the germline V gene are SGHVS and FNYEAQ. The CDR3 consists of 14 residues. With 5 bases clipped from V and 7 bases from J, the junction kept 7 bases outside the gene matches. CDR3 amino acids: CASSQPDRPEKLFF. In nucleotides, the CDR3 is TGTGCCAGCAGCCAACCGGACAGGCCTGAAAAACTGTTTTTT.

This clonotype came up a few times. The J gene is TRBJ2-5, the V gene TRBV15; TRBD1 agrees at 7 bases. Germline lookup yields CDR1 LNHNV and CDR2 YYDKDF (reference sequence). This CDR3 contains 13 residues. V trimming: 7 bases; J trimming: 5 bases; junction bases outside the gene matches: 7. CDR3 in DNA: TGTGCCACCACTAGGGGGCCGGGTGAGACCCAGTACTTC. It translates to CATTRGPGETQYF.

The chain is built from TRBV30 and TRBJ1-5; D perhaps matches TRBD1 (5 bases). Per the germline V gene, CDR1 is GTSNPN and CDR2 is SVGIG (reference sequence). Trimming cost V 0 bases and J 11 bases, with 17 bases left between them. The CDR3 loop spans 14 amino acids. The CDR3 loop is CAWSVSRGGTTQHF. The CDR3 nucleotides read TGTGCCTGGAGTGTTAGCCGGGGCGGCACGACCCAGCATTTT.

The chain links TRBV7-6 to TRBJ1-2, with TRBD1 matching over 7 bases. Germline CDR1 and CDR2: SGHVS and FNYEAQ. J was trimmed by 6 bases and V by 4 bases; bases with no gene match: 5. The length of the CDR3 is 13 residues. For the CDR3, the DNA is TGTGCCAGCAGCTCTACAGGGGATCATGGCTACACCTTC. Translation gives CASSSTGDHGYTF.

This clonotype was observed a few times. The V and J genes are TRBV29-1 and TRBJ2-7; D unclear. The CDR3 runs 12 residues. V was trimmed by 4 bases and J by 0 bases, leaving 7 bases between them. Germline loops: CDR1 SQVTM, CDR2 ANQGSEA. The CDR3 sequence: CSVAGDSYEQYF. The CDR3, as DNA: TGCAGCGTTGCGGGCGACTCCTACGAGCAGTACTTC.

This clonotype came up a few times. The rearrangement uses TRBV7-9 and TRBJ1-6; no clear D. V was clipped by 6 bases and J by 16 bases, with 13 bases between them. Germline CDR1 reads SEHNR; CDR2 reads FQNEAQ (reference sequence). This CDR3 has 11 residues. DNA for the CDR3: TGTGCCAGCAGTCAAGCGGGCCAGCTCCACTTT. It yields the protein CASSQAGQLHF.

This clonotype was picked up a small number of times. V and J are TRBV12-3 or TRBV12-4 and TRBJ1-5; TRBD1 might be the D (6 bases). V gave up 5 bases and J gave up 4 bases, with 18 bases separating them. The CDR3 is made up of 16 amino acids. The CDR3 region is CASSPGAGVGNQPQHF. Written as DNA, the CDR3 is TGTGCCAGCAGTCCGGGGGCAGGGGTTGGTAATCAGCCCCAGCATTTT.

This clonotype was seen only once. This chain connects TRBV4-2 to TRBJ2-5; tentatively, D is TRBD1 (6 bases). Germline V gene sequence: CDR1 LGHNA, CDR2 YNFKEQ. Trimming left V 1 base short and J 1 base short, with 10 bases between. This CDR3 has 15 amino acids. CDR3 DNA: TGTGCCAGCAGCCAAGGGGGGCCCGTCCAAGAGACCCAGTACTTC. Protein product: CASSQGGPVQETQYF.

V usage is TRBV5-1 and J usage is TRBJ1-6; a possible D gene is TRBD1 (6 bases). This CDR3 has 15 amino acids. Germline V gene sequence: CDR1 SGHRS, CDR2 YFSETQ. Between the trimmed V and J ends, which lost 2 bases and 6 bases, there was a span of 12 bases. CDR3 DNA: TGCGCCAGCAGCTTAAACCACAGGGCTAATTCACCCCTCCACTTT. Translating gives CASSLNHRANSPLHF. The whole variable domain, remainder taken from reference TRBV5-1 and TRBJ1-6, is KAGVTQTPRYLIKTRGQQVTLSCSPISGHRSVSWYQQTPGQGLQFLFEYFSETQRNKGNFPGRFSGRQFSNSRSEMNVSTLELGDSALYLCASSLNHRANSPLHFGNGTRLTVT.

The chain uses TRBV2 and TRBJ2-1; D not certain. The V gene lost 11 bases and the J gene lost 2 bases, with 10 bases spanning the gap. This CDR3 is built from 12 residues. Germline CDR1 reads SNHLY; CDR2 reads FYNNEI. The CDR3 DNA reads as TGTGCCGAAAGGGCGACCTACAATGAGCAGTTCTTC. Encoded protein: CAERATYNEQFF.

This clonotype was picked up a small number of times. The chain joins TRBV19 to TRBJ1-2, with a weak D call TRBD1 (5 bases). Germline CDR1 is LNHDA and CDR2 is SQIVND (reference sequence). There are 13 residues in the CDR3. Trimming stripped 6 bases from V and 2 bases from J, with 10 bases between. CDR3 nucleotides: TGTGCCAGTAGCCAAGGGGCCAACTATGGCTACACCTTC. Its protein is CASSQGANYGYTF.

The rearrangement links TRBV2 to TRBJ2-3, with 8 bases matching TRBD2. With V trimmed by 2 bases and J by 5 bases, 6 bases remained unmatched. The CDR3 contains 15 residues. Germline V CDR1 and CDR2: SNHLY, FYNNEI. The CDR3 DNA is TGTGCCAGCAGTGAATTTAGCGGGATAGGAGATACGCAGTATTTT. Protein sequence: CASSEFSGIGDTQYF.

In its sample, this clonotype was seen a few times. The CDR3 sequence is CATSDLTSGKGEQFF. CDR3 in DNA: TGTGCCACCAGTGATTTGACTAGCGGGAAAGGTGAGCAGTTCTTC. The rearrangement uses TRBV24-1 and TRBJ2-1; 10 bases fit TRBD2. Germline CDR1 KGHDR, CDR2 SFDVKD. Trimming at V came to 0 bases and at J to 9 bases, leaving 4 bases not matched to a gene. The CDR3 covers 15 residues.